This T cell receptor (beta chain) was sequenced for a study of shared clonotypes between healthy human individuals (dated by TCRdb to about 2020). Context from the whole study: Two women and a few men aged 18 to 49 years were included in the cohort. Per donor, three plates each were used for CD4 naive and CD4 memory, two for CD8 naive, and one for CD8 memory. To estimate repertoire size and how much clonotype sharing occurs between individuals, the study deeply sequenced the blood TCR repertoires of five or six healthy adults. Different laboratories and diverse techniques were used to prepare libraries and sequence TCR repertoires, to increase sequencing depth and limit assay-specific biases. Per donor, leukapheresis produced somewhere between about 0.8 and 9 billion PBMCs.

Sequences SEHNR (CDR1) and FQNEAQ (CDR2) are obtained from the germline V gene (reference sequence). From its cysteine to its phenylalanine, the CDR3 spans 15 amino acids. Only the CDR3 region is kept as DNA, spanning 45 bases read in frame from base 1. Germline trimming: 4 bases from V, 5 bases from J; junction bases outside gene matches: 9. Using the deep immunoSEQ assay, TCR CDR3 regions were amplified from genomic DNA by multiplex PCR. Extracted genomic DNA from each cell subset was spread evenly across all wells of several immunoSEQ 96-well plates, with each plate serving as a replicate. Each replicate PCR for sorted subsets received approximately 220 ng genomic DNA, equal to roughly 30,000 T cell genomes. Purified libraries were measured with a Qubit 3.0 fluorometer, size-checked on a Bioanalyzer 2100, and measured again with the KAPA Library Quantification kit. A separate single-read 150-cycle Illumina NextSeq 550 flow cell was used to sequence each immunoSEQ 96-well plate. The original methods were these. Because the immunoSEQ output included only junctional sequences and no quality scores, the filtering could not be the same as the filtering used for full-length reads. To assign V/J genes and CDR3, sequences were annotated using PyIR, a Python wrapper for IgBLAST v1.9, with IMGT germline references. Any read was removed if the V/J assignment was weak (E-value above 1e-6), the CDR3 was missing, or the read contained stop codons, out-of-frame junctions, or ambiguous translated residues. V3J clonotypes were defined as sequences sharing the same inferred V gene, J gene, and CDR3 amino acid sequence. Percentage overlap between repertoires was calculated by dividing the number of shared unique clonotypes by the size of the smaller repertoire. Three approaches were used to assess repertoire richness: RTK rarefaction, the Chao1 estimator, and Recon v2.1 estimates of unobserved clonotypes. OLGA was used to compute generation probabilities for all TCRbeta clonotypes that the gDNA method yielded from a few donors. The table was pulled from immuneACCESS by TCRdb, which kept in-frame rearrangements only. Such tables lose some clones; where checked, under half of the loss comes from unresolved V genes, and the rest has no known cause. That table gives V, J and clone size, and the DNA gave D and trimming. The sample table holds about 1.1 million clones, of which 70% to 85% were seen once. About 0.89% of the sample belongs to the ten largest clones.

Results the study describes overall, beyond this receptor: Rarefaction of sorted-subset datasets indicated incomplete sequencing despite the large sequencing depth. Because the study included only a small number of donors, the genetic and exposure-history diversity represented was limited. Naive subsets generally had larger estimated clonotype richness than memory subsets did. When a handful of donors were compared, the shared fraction of clonotypes was about 5.4% for naive CD4, roughly 3.4% for naive CD8, 2.3% for memory CD4, and 0.4% for memory CD8. Only blood was sampled, and tissue TCR repertoires likely differ from those in blood. Pairwise subsampling indicated that sequencing depth was expected to affect the degree of clonotype sharing among donors. Higher generation probabilities were observed for clonotypes shared by all four sorted-subset donors than for non-shared clonotypes.

As for this clone: The specificity of this receptor is unknown. Base qualities are not at hand, and no much larger clone is one base apart.

Healthy HIV-negative adults with no recently reported acute infections or vaccinations were included as donors. Every donor was a Caucasian adult living in Nashville, Tennessee, USA. CD4+ T cells were enriched by magnetic negative selection; naive cells were then positively selected on CD45RA, and the negative fraction formed the memory subset. After blood collection by leukapheresis, PBMCs were isolated using Ficoll-Histopaque density gradient centrifugation and then cryopreserved in the vapor phase of liquid nitrogen. Analytical flow cytometry was used to check the purity and quantity of every magnetically sorted T cell population. Genomic DNA was isolated from each sorted fraction and quantified by UV absorbance on a Nanodrop 2000c.

The chain uses TRBV7-9 and TRBJ2-5, with 8 junctional bases fitting TRBD2. Sequenced sample: memory CD4+ T cells from PBMCs. The sample's cell subset or site label, in plain terms: CD45RA-negative fraction. This sequence originates from a man between 18 and 29 years old in good health. Some clones in this sample may be carry-over from other donors' samples. The sequenced DNA: TGTGCCAGCAGCTACGGGAGGGCCTGGGGTGAGACCCAGTACTTC. This is translated as CASSYGRAWGETQYF.